This T cell receptor beta chain was obtained from a study of early T cells in non-severe SARS-CoV-2 infection. About the study: The study sequenced bulk RNA from unsorted whole blood, with chains unpaired.

This clonotype was found many times. What it recognizes is unknown. Each cDNA molecule carried a unique molecular identifier. TCRdb analysed the 5' RACE reads with MiXCR anew, one entry per CDR3 protein. The sample yields under 35,000 distinct CDR3 sequences, 2.9% seen once. The CDR3 is made up of 16 amino acids. Unmatched junction bases numbered 4, after V lost 3 bases and J lost 2 bases. Germline CDR1 is LNHDA and CDR2 is SQIVND (reference sequence). Findings and limits, study-wide: Matching results from VDJdb favored anti-spike CD8 responses, leaving private and CD4 specificities undetected.

The source of this sequence is an adult who was a healthcare worker with PCR-confirmed SARS-CoV-2 infection or an uninfected control (not recorded which). The chain employs TRBV19 and TRBJ1-5; TRBD1 aligns across 10 bases. Specimen: whole blood. The CDR3 here is CASSIPGTGGNQPQHF. CDR3 in DNA: TGTGCCAGTAGTATCCCAGGGACAGGGGGCAATCAGCCCCAGCATTTT.